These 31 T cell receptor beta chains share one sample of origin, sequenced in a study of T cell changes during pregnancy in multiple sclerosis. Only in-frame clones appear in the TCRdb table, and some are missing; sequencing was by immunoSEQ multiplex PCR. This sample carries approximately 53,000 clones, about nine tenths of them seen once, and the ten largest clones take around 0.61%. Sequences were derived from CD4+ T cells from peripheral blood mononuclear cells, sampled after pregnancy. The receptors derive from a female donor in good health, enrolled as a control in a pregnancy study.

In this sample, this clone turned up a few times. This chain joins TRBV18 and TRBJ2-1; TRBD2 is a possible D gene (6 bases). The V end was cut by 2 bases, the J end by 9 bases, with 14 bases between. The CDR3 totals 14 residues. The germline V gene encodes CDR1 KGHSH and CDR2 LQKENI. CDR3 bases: TGTGCCAGCTCACCAACAGGAAGGGAGGTTGAGCAGTTCTTC. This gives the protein CASSPTGREVEQFF.

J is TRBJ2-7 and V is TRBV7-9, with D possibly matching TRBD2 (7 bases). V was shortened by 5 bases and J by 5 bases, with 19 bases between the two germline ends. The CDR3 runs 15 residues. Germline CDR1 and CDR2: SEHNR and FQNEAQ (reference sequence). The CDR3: CASSLGGAGANEQYF. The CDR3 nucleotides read TGTGCCAGCAGCCTGGGGGGGGCGGGGGCTAACGAGCAGTACTTC.

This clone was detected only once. The CDR3 DNA is TGTGCCAGCTCAGGCGGGACAGGGACTTTGAGAGAGACCCAGTACTTC. The encoded protein is CASSGGTGTLRETQYF. This chain uses TRBV18 with TRBJ2-5; 9 nucleotides align to TRBD1. The CDR3 contains 16 residues. The junction had 11 bases not matched to a gene; V was cut back by 5 bases and J by 4 bases. Germline V gene data show CDR1 as KGHSH and CDR2 as LQKENI.

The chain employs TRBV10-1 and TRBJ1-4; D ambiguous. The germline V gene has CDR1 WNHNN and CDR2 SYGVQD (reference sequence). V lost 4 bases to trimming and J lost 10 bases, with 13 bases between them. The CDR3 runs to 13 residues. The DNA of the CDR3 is TGCGCCAGCAGTGTTTCGCTAATTGGAAAACTGTTTTTT. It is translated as CASSVSLIGKLFF.

The CDR3 DNA reads as TGTGCCAGCAGCCGCCAGGGTACGAACACTGAAGCTTTCTTT. Translated, it gives CASSRQGTNTEAFF. J is TRBJ1-1 and V is TRBV6-5; weak D call: TRBD1 (5 bases). Per the germline V gene, CDR1 is MNHEY and CDR2 is SVGAGI. The CDR3 is 14 residues long. V gave up 6 bases and J gave up 1 base, with 12 bases separating them.

The CDR3 here is CASRPLAGATHEQFF. In DNA, the CDR3 is TGCGCCAGCAGGCCACTAGCGGGAGCTACCCATGAGCAGTTCTTC. V and J are TRBV10-2 and TRBJ2-1; 11 bases are a match to TRBD2. V lost 6 bases, J lost 8 bases, and 9 bases stayed unmatched. Germline CDR1 is WSHSY and CDR2 is SAAADI. This CDR3 spans 15 amino acids.

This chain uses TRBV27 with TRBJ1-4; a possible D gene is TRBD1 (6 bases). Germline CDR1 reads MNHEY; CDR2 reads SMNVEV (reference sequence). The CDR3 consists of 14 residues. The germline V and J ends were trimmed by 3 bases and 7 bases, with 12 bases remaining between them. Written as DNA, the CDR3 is TGTGCCAGCAGTTTCTCAGGGGCAGTTGAAAAACTGTTTTTT. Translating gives CASSFSGAVEKLFF.

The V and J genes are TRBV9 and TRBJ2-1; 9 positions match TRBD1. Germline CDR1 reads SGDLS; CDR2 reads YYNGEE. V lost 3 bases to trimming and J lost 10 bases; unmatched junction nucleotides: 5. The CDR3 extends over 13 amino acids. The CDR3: CASSAQGAGEQFF. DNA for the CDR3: TGTGCCAGCAGCGCACAGGGGGCCGGGGAGCAGTTCTTC.

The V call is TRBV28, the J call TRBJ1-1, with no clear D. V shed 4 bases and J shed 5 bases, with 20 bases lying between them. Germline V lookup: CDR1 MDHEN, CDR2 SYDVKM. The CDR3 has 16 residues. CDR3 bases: TGTGCCAGCAGTTCAATCCAAATCGGGGTTAGAACTGAAGCTTTCTTT. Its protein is CASSSIQIGVRTEAFF.

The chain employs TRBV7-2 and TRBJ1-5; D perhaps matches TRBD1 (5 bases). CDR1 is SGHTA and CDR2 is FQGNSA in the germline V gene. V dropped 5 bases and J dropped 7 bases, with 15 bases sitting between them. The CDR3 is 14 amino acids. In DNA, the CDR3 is TGTGCCAGCAGCCTAGACAGCCTCGGCCAGCCCCAGCATTTT. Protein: CASSLDSLGQPQHF.

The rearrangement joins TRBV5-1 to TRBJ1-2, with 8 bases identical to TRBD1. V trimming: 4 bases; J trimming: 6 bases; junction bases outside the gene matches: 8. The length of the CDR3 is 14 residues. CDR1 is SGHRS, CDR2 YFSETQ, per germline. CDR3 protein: CASSQVTGGDGYTF. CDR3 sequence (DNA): TGCGCCAGCAGCCAAGTAACAGGGGGTGATGGCTACACCTTC.

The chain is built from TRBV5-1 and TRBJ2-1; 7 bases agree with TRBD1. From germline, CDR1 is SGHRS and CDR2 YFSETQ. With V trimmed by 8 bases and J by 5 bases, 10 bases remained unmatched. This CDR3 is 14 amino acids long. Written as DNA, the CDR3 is TGCGCCAGTCAGATAACAGGGGATCACAATGAGCAGTTCTTC. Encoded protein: CASQITGDHNEQFF.

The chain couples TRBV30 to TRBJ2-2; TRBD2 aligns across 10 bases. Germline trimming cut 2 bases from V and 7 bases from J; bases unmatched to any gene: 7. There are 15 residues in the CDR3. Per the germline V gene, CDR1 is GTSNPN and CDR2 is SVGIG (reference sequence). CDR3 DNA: TGTGCCTGGAGTTCAGCGGGGGGGGGCGTCGGGGAGCTGTTTTTT. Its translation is CAWSSAGGGVGELFF.

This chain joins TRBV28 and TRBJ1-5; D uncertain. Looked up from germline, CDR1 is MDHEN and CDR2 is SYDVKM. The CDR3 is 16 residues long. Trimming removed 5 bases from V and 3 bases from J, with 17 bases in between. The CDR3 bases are TGTGCCAGCAGTGTTCGCGCCGGGATTCACAATCAGCCCCAGCATTTT. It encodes CASSVRAGIHNQPQHF.

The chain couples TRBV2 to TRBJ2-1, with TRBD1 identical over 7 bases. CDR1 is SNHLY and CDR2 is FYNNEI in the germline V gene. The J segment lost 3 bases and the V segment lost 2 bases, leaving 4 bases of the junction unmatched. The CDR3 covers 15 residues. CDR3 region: CASSENRGDYNEQFF. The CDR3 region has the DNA TGTGCCAGCAGTGAAAACAGGGGAGACTACAATGAGCAGTTCTTC.

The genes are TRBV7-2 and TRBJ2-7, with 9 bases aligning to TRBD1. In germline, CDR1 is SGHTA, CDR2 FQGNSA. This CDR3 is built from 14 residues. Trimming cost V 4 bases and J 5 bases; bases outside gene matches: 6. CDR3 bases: TGTGCCAGCAGCTCACCGGGACAGGGCAACGAGCAGTACTTC. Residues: CASSSPGQGNEQYF.

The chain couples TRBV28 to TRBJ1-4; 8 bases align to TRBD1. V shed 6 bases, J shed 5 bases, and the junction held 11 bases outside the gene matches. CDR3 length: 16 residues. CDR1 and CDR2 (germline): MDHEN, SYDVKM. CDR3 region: CASRPEGDRKNEKLFF. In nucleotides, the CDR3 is TGTGCCAGCAGGCCCGAAGGGGACAGGAAGAATGAAAAACTGTTTTTT.

As DNA, the CDR3 is TGTGCCAGCACTCCCCCCGAGGGCCGTCAGCCCCAGCATTTT. It yields the protein CASTPPEGRQPQHF. The chain combines TRBV6-1 with TRBJ1-5; D gene uncertain. V shed 7 bases and J shed 6 bases, with 16 bases lying between them. The CDR3 is made up of 14 amino acids. Germline V gene sequence: CDR1 MNHNS, CDR2 SASEGT.

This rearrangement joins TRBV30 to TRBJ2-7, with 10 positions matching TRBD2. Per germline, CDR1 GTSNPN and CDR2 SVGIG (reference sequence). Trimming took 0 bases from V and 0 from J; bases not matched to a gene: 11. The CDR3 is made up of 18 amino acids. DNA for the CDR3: TGTGCCTGGAGTGTACGGGTGGTAGCGGGAGGACCCTCCTACGAGCAGTACTTC. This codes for CAWSVRVVAGGPSYEQYF.

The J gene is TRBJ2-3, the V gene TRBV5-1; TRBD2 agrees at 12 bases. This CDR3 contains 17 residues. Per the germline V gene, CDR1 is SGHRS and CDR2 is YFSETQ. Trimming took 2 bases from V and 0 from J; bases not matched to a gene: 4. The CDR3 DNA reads TGCGCCAGCAGCTTAGGACTAGCGGGGTCTAGCACAGATACGCAGTATTTT. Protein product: CASSLGLAGSSTDTQYF.

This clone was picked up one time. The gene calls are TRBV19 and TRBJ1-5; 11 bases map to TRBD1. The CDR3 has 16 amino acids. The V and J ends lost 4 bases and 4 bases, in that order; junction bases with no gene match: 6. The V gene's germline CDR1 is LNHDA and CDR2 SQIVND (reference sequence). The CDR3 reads CASSTIGTGGNQPQHF. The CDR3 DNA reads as TGTGCCAGTAGTACAATTGGGACAGGGGGTAATCAGCCCCAGCATTTT.

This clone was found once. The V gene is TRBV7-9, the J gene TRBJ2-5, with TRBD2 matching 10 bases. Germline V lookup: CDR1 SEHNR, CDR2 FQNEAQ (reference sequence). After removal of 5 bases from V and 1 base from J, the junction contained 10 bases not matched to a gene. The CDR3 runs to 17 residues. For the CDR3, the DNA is TGTGCCAGCAGCCCAGGTCGGCTAGCGGGGGCCCAAGAGACCCAGTACTTC. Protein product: CASSPGRLAGAQETQYF.

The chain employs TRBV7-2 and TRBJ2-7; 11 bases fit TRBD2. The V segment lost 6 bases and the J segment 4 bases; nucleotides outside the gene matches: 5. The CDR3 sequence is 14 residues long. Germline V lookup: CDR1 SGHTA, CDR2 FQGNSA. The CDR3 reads CASSSPSGGYEQYF. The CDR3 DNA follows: TGTGCCAGCAGTTCCCCTAGCGGGGGGTACGAGCAGTACTTC.

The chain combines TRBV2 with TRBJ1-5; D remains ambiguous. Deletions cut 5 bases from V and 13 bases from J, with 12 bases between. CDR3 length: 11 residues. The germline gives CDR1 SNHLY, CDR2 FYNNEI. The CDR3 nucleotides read TGTGCCAGCAGTTCTCGAGGCCTACAGCATTTT. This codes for CASSSRGLQHF.

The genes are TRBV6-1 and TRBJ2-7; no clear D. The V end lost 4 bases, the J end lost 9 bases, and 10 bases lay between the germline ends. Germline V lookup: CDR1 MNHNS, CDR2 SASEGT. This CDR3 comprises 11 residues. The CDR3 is CASSVQRGQYF. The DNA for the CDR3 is TGTGCCAGCAGTGTGCAGCGAGGGCAGTACTTC.

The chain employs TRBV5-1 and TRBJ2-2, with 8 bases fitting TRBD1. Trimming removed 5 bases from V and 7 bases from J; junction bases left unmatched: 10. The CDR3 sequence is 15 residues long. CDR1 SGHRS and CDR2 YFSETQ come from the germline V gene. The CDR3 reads CASSPTGGNGGELFF. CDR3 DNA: TGCGCCAGCAGTCCCACAGGGGGAAATGGCGGGGAGCTGTTTTTT. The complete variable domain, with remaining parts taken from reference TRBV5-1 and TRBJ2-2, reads KAGVTQTPRYLIKTRGQQVTLSCSPISGHRSVSWYQQTPGQGLQFLFEYFSETQRNKGNFPGRFSGRQFSNSRSEMNVSTLELGDSALYLCASSPTGGNGGELFFGEGSRLTVL.

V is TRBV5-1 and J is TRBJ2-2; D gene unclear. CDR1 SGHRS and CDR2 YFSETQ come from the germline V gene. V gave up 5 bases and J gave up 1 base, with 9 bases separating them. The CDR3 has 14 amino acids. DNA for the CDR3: TGCGCCAGCAGATCCCGGTTGAACACCGGGGAGCTGTTTTTT. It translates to CASRSRLNTGELFF. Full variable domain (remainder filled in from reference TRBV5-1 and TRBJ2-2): KAGVTQTPRYLIKTRGQQVTLSCSPISGHRSVSWYQQTPGQGLQFLFEYFSETQRNKGNFPGRFSGRQFSNSRSEMNVSTLELGDSALYLCASRSRLNTGELFFGEGSRLTVL.

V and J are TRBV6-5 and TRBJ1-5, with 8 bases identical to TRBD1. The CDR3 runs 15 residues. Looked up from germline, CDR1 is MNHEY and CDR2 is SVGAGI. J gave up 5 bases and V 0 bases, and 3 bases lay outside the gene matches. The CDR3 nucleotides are TGTGCCAGCAGTTACTCAGGACAGGGAGATCAGCCCCAGCATTTT. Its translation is CASSYSGQGDQPQHF.

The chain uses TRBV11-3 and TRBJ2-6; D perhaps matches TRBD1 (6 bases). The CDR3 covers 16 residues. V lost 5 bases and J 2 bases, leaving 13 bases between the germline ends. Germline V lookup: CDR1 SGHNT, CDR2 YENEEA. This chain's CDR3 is CASSPQRGTGANVLTF. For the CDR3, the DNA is TGTGCCAGCAGCCCCCAAAGGGGGACTGGGGCCAACGTCCTGACTTTC.

The CDR3 spells CASSAGVWNQPQHF. For the CDR3, the DNA is TGTGCCAGCAGCGCCGGGGTTTGGAATCAGCCCCAGCATTTT. The chain carries TRBV5-8 and TRBJ1-5, with D uncertain. Trimming took off 4 bases at V and 4 bases at J, with 12 bases between the two ends. The CDR3 runs 14 residues. Germline V CDR1 and CDR2: SGHTS, YDEGEE.

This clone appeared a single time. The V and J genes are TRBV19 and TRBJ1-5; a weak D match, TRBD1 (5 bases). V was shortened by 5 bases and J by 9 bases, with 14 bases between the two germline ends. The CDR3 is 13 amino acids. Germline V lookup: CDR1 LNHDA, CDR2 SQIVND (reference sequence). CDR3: CASSAGGALPQHF. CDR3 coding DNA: TGTGCCAGTAGTGCCGGGGGAGCCTTGCCCCAGCATTTT.